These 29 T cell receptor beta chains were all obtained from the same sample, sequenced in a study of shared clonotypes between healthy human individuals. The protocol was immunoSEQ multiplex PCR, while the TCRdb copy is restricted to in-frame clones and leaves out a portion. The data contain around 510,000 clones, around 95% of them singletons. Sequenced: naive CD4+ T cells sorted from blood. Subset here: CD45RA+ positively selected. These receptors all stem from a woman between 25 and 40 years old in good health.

CDR3 residues: CASSESSGRGDTGELFF. The CDR3, as DNA: TGTGCCAGCAGTGAGTCTAGCGGGAGAGGGGACACCGGGGAGCTGTTTTTT. V gene TRBV2 combines with J gene TRBJ2-2; 10 nucleotides agree with TRBD2. The CDR3 has 17 residues. V lost 3 bases to trimming and J lost 3 bases; unmatched junction nucleotides: 7. Per germline, CDR1 SNHLY and CDR2 FYNNEI.

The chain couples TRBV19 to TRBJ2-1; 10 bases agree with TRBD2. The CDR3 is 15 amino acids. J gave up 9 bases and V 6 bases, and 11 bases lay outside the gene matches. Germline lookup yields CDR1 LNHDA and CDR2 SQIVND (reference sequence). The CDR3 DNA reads TGTGCCAGTAGCTCGCCGGGACTAGCGCCAGGTGAGCAGTTCTTC. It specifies CASSSPGLAPGEQFF. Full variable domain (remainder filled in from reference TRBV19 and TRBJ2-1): DGGITQSPKYLFRKEGQNVTLSCEQNLNHDAMYWYRQDPGQGLRLIYYSQIVNDFQKGDIAEGYSVSREKKESFPLTVTSAQKNPTAFYLCASSSPGLAPGEQFFGPGTRLTVL.

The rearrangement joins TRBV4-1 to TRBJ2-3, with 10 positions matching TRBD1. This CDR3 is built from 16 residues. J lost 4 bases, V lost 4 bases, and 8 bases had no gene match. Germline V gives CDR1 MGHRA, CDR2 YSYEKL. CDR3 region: CASSLSGQGVPDTQYF. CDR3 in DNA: TGCGCCAGCAGCCTCTCCGGACAGGGGGTGCCAGATACGCAGTATTTT.

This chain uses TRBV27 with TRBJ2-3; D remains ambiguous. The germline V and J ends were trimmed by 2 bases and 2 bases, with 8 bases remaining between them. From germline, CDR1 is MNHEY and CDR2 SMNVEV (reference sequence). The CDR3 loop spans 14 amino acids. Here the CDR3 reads CASSLVPLTDTQYF. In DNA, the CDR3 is TGTGCCAGCAGTTTAGTGCCCCTCACAGATACGCAGTATTTT.

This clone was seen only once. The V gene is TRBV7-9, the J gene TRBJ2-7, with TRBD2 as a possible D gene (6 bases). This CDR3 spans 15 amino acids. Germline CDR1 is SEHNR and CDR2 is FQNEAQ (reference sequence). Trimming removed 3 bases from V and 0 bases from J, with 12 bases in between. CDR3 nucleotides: TGTGCCAGCAGCTTGGGGGGAGACGTCTCCTACGAGCAGTACTTC. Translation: CASSLGGDVSYEQYF.

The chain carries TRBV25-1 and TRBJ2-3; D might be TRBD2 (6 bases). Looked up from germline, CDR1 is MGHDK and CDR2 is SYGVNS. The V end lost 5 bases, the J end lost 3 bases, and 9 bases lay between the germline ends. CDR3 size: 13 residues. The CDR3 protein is CASSFSGTDTQYF. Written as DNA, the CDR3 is TGTGCCAGCAGTTTCAGCGGGACAGATACGCAGTATTTT.

This chain's CDR3 is CASREYQGDTQYF. As DNA, the CDR3 is TGTGCCAGCAGAGAATACCAAGGGGATACGCAGTATTTT. This sequence joins TRBV6-5 and TRBJ2-3; D is ambiguous. V gave up 6 bases and J gave up 6 bases, with 13 bases separating them. The CDR3 spans 13 residues. Germline CDR1 and CDR2: MNHEY and SVGAGI.

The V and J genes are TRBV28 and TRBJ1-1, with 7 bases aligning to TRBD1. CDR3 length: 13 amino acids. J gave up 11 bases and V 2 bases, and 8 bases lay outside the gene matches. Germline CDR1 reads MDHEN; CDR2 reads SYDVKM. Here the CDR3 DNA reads TGTGCCAGCAGTTTAAGGGGGCCAACCAGGGCTTTCTTT. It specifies CASSLRGPTRAFF.

Written as DNA, the CDR3 is TGTGCCAGCATTTCTCACGGCAGGGGGACACCCCTCCACTTT. Protein product: CASISHGRGTPLHF. The V and J genes are TRBV28 and TRBJ1-6; 7 positions match TRBD1. This CDR3 contains 14 residues. The germline gives CDR1 MDHEN, CDR2 SYDVKM. V was clipped by 7 bases and J by 11 bases; unmatched bases: 11.

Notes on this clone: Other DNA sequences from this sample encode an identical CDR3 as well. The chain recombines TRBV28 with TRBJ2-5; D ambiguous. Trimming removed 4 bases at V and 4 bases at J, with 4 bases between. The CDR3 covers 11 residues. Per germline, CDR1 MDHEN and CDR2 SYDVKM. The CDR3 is CASSYRETQYF. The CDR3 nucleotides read TGTGCCAGCAGTTACCGAGAGACCCAGTACTTC.

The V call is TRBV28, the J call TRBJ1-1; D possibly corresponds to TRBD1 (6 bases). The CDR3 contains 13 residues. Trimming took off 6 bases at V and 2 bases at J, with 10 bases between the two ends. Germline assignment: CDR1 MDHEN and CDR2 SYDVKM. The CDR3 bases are TGTGCCAGCAGGACAGGTCAAAACACTGAAGCTTTCTTT. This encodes CASRTGQNTEAFF.

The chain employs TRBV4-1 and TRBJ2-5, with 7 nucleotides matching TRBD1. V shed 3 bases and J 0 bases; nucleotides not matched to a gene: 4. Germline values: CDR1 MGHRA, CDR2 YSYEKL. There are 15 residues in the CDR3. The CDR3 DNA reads TGCGCCAGCAGCCACGCAGACAGGGACCAAGAGACCCAGTACTTC. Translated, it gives CASSHADRDQETQYF.

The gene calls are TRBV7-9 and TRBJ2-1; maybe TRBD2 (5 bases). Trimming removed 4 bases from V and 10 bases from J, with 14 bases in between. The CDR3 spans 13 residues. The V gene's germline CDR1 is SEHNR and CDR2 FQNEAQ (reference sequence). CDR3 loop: CASSYGGGREQFF. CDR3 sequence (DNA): TGTGCCAGCAGCTACGGTGGAGGACGAGAGCAGTTCTTC.

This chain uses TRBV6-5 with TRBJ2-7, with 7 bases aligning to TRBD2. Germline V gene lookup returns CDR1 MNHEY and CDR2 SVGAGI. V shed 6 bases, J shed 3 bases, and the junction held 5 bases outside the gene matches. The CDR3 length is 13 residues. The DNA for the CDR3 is TGTGCCAGCAGGGTAGCGGGCCTCTACGAGCAGTACTTC. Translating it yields CASRVAGLYEQYF.

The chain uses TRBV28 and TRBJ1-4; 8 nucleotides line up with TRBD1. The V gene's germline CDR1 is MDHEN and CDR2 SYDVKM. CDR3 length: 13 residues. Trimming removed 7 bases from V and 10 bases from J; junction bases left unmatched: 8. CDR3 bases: TGTGCCAGCAACAACAGGGGGGTCGGAAAACTGTTTTTT. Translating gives CASNNRGVGKLFF. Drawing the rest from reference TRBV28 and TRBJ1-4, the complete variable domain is DVKVTQSSRYLVKRTGEKVFLECVQDMDHENMFWYRQDPGLGLRLIYFSYDVKMKEKGDIPEGYSVSREKKERFSLILESASTNQTSMYLCASNNRGVGKLFFGSGTQLSVL.

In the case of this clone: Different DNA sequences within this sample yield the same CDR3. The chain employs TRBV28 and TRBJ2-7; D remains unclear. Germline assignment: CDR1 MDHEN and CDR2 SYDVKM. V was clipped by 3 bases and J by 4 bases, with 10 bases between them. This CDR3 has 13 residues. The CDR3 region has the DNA TGTGCCAGCAGTTTTGGCGGTTCATACGAGCAGTACTTC. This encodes CASSFGGSYEQYF.

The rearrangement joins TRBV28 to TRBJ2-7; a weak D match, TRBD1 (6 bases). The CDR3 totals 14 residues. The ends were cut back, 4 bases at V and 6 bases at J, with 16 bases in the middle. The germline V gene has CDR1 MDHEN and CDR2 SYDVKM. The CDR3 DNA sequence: TGTGCCAGCAGTTCGGACCACAGGGTCGGCGAGCAGTACTTC. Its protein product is CASSSDHRVGEQYF.

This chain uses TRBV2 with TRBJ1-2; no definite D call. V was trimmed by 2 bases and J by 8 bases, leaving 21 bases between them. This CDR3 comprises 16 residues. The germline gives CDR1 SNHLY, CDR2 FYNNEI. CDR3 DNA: TGTGCCAGCAGTGAAAGGGTTAAGAAATCCAGACGAGGCTACACCTTC. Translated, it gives CASSERVKKSRRGYTF.

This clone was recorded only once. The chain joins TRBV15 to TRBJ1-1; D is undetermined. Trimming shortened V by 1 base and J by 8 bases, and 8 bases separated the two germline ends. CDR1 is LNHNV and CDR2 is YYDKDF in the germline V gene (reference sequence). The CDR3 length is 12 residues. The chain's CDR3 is CATSRADGEAFF. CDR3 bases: TGTGCCACCAGCAGAGCCGACGGGGAAGCTTTCTTT.

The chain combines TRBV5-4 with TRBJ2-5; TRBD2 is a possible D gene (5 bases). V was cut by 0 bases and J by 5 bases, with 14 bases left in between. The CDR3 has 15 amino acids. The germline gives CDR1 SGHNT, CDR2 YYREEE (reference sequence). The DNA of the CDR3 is TGTGCCAGCAGCTTGGGATCGGGAAGGGCCGAGACCCAGTACTTC. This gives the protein CASSLGSGRAETQYF.

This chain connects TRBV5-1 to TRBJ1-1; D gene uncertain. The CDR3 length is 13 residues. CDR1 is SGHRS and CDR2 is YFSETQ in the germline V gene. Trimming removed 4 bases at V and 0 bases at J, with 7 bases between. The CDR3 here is CASSPDMNTEAFF. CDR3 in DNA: TGCGCCAGCAGCCCAGATATGAACACTGAAGCTTTCTTT.

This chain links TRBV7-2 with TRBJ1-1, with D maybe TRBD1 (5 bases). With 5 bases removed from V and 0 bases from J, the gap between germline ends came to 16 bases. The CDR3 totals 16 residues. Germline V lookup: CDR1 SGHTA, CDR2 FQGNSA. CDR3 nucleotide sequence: TGTGCCAGCAGCACGTCCCCATCGACAGTGAACACTGAAGCTTTCTTT. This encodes CASSTSPSTVNTEAFF.

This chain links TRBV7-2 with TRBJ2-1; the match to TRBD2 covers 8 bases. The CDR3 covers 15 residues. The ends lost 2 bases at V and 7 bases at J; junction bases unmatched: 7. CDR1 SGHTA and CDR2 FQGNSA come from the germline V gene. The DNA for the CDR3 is TGTGCCAGCAGCTTATTCGATAGCGGGGTAAATGAGCAGTTCTTC. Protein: CASSLFDSGVNEQFF.

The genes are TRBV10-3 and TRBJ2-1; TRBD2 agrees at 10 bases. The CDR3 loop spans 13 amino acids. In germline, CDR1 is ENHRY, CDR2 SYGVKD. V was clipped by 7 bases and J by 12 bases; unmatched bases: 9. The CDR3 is CAITGTSAAGQFF. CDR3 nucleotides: TGTGCCATCACCGGGACTAGCGCGGCGGGGCAGTTCTTC.

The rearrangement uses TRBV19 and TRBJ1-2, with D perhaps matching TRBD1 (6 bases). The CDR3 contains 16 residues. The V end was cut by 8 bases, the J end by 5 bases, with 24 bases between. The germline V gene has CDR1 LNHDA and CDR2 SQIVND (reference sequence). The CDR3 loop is CASSLSGDISYYGYTF. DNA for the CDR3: TGTGCCAGTTCCCTAAGTGGGGACATCAGCTATTATGGCTACACCTTC. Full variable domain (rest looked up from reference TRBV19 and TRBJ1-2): DGGITQSPKYLFRKEGQNVTLSCEQNLNHDAMYWYRQDPGQGLRLIYYSQIVNDFQKGDIAEGYSVSREKKESFPLTVTSAQKNPTAFYLCASSLSGDISYYGYTFGSGTRLTVV.

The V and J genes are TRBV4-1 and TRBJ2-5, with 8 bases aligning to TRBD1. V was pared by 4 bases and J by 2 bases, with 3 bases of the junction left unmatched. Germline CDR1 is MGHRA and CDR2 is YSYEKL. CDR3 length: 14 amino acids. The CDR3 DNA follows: TGCGCCAGCAGCCTAGGACAGGGACAAGAGACCCAGTACTTC. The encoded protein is CASSLGQGQETQYF.

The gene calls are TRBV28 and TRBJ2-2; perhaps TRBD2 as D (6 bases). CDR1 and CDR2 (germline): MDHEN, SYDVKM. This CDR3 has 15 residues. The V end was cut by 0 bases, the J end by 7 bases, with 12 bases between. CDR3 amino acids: CASSLWTSIFGELFF. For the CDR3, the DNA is TGTGCCAGCAGTTTATGGACTAGTATTTTCGGGGAGCTGTTTTTT. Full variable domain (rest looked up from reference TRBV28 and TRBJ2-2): DVKVTQSSRYLVKRTGEKVFLECVQDMDHENMFWYRQDPGLGLRLIYFSYDVKMKEKGDIPEGYSVSREKKERFSLILESASTNQTSMYLCASSLWTSIFGELFFGEGSRLTVL.

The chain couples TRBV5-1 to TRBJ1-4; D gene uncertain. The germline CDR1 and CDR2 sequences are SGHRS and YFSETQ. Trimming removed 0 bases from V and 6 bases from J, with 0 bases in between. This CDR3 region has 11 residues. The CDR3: CASSLDEKLFF. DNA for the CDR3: TGCGCCAGCAGCTTGGATGAAAAACTGTTTTTT.

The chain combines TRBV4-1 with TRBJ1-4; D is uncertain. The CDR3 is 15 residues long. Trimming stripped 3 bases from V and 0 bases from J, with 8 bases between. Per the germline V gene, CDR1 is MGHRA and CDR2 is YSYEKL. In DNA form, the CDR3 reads TGCGCCAGCAGCCAGGACGTAGCAACTAATGAAAAACTGTTTTTT. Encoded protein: CASSQDVATNEKLFF.